This entry lists 29 T cell receptor beta chains sequenced from one sample in a study of CD8+ T cells in alopecia areata. RNA, once extracted, was reverse transcribed into cDNA for use as the sequencing template. Assay: immunoSEQ multiplex PCR; the TCRdb copy retains only in-frame clones and omits some. The sample holds some 110,000 clones, around 64% seen once. The sequencing sample was made of CD4+ T cells sorted from blood. These TCRs come from a human donor in good health.

This rearrangement joins TRBV30 to TRBJ1-2; D is uncertain. V lost 0 bases and J 5 bases, leaving 13 bases between the germline ends. The CDR3 loop spans 14 amino acids. Germline CDR1 GTSNPN, CDR2 SVGIG (reference sequence). CDR3 coding DNA: TGTGCCTGGAGTGTTGTCTCTCCCCGGTATGGCTACACCTTC. As protein: CAWSVVSPRYGYTF.

The chain joins TRBV29-1 to TRBJ2-1; D may match TRBD1 or TRBD2 (7 bases each). Trimming shortened V by 7 bases and J by 3 bases, and 16 bases separated the two germline ends. The CDR3 extends over 14 amino acids. The germline V gene encodes CDR1 SQVTM and CDR2 ANQGSEA. CDR3: CSAVPGGGYNEQFF. The CDR3 DNA is TGCAGCGCAGTCCCAGGGGGGGGCTACAATGAGCAGTTCTTC.

The chain joins TRBV29-1 to TRBJ1-5; the match to TRBD1 covers 8 bases. Germline CDR1 SQVTM, CDR2 ANQGSEA. J was trimmed by 5 bases and V by 4 bases; bases with no gene match: 7. This CDR3 region has 14 residues. CDR3 amino acids: CSVADRAQDQPQHF. The CDR3 nucleotides read TGCAGCGTTGCGGACAGGGCCCAGGATCAGCCCCAGCATTTT. The whole variable domain, filled in from reference TRBV29-1 and TRBJ1-5, reads SAVISQKPSRDICQRGTSLTIQCQVDSQVTMMFWYRQQPGQSLTLIATANQGSEATYESGFVIDKFPISRPNLTFSTLTVSNMSPEDSSIYLCSVADRAQDQPQHFGDGTRLSIL.

In its sample, this clone was seen once. The V and J genes are TRBV29-1 and TRBJ2-5; the D gene is possibly TRBD2 (5 bases). Germline assignment: CDR1 SQVTM and CDR2 ANQGSEA. V lost 3 bases and J 2 bases, leaving 10 bases between the germline ends. The CDR3 loop spans 13 amino acids. This CDR3 is CSVDRGIQETQYF. CDR3 DNA: TGCAGCGTTGACCGGGGAATTCAAGAGACCCAGTACTTC.

Only a few counts were recorded for this clone. The CDR3: CSVEVARRDTQYF. The CDR3 nucleotides read TGCAGCGTTGAAGTGGCTCGAAGAGATACGCAGTATTTT. V usage is TRBV29-1 and J usage is TRBJ2-3, with D uncertain. With 1 base removed from V and 5 bases from J, the gap between germline ends came to 10 bases. Germline V gene data show CDR1 as SQVTM and CDR2 as ANQGSEA. This CDR3 comprises 13 residues.

J is TRBJ2-2 and V is TRBV6-5; possibly TRBD1 or TRBD2 for D (5 bases each). V gave up 10 bases and J gave up 0 bases, with 12 bases separating them. Germline CDR1 and CDR2: MNHEY and SVGAGI. This CDR3 is built from 14 residues. CDR3: CAIQPGPNTGELFF. DNA for the CDR3: TGTGCCATACAACCGGGACCGAACACCGGGGAGCTGTTTTTT.

This clone was seen a few times. The chain employs TRBV27 and TRBJ2-3; D not resolved. Trimming removed 5 bases from V and 6 bases from J, with 15 bases in between. The length of the CDR3 is 14 residues. Per the germline V gene, CDR1 is MNHEY and CDR2 is SMNVEV (reference sequence). CDR3 DNA sequence: TGTGCCAGCAGTGTGTCGTGGGTTGTGGATACGCAGTATTTT. Protein: CASSVSWVVDTQYF.

The CDR3 DNA sequence: TGTGCCAGTAGTAATAGTGGTCGAACTACCTACGAGCAGTACTTC. This codes for CASSNSGRTTYEQYF. The chain couples TRBV19 to TRBJ2-7; D unresolved. The CDR3 sequence is 15 residues long. V lost 4 bases and J lost 2, with 15 bases in between. Germline-derived CDR1 and CDR2 are LNHDA and SQIVND (reference sequence).

The chain recombines TRBV10-3 with TRBJ2-5; 10 nucleotides agree with TRBD1. V lost 10 bases and J lost 1; bases outside the gene matches: 6. Germline V gene data show CDR1 as ENHRY and CDR2 as SYGVKD. The CDR3 contains 14 residues. CDR3 region: CARRTGGPQETQYF. DNA of the CDR3: TGTGCCAGAAGGACAGGGGGACCCCAAGAGACCCAGTACTTC.

V usage is TRBV4-1 and J usage is TRBJ1-2; tentatively, D is TRBD1 (6 bases). This CDR3 spans 14 amino acids. Trimming took off 2 bases at V and 8 bases at J, with 15 bases between the two ends. Germline V gene sequence: CDR1 MGHRA, CDR2 YSYEKL. DNA for the CDR3: TGCGCCAGCAGCCAAAGGACAGCCGTCCGGGGCTACACCTTC. Its protein is CASSQRTAVRGYTF.

This sequence joins TRBV4-1 and TRBJ2-1, with TRBD2 identical over 8 bases. Germline loops: CDR1 MGHRA, CDR2 YSYEKL. Losses at the gene ends were 3 bases for V and 5 bases for J; bases not matched to a gene: 9. The CDR3 has 16 amino acids. The CDR3 loop reads CASSHPLVSGDNEQFF. CDR3 coding DNA: TGCGCCAGCAGCCATCCCCTGGTTAGCGGGGACAATGAGCAGTTCTTC.

This sequence joins TRBV11-2 and TRBJ2-7; TRBD2 might be the D (5 bases). The CDR3 sequence is 15 residues long. V lost 7 bases and J 6 bases, leaving 22 bases between the germline ends. Germline-derived CDR1 and CDR2 are SGHAT and FQNNGV. In nucleotides, the CDR3 is TGTGCCAGCACCACAATCACGGGCCGTCGGGGCGAGCAGTACTTC. Its translation: CASTTITGRRGEQYF.

This clone has a handful of counts. The V gene is TRBV28, the J gene TRBJ2-5; D not certain. Trimming shortened V by 5 bases and J by 5 bases, and 12 bases separated the two germline ends. Germline values: CDR1 MDHEN, CDR2 SYDVKM. The length of the CDR3 is 13 residues. CDR3 bases: TGTGCCAGCAGTAGATCGAGCGAGGAGACCCAGTACTTC. This translates into CASSRSSEETQYF.

V is TRBV5-4 and J is TRBJ1-1; D is unclear. Germline CDR1 SGHNT, CDR2 YYREEE (reference sequence). CDR3 length equals 14 residues. Deletions cut 4 bases from V and 0 bases from J, with 10 bases between. The CDR3 DNA follows: TGTGCCAGCAGCCCCGGCCTACTGAACACTGAAGCTTTCTTT. It encodes CASSPGLLNTEAFF.

V usage is TRBV30 and J usage is TRBJ1-6, with D hard to call. CDR3 size: 15 residues. Germline CDR1 and CDR2: GTSNPN and SVGIG (reference sequence). V lost 1 base, J lost 0 bases, and 7 bases lay in between. Here the CDR3 reads CAWSAGRSYNSPLHF. CDR3 coding DNA: TGTGCCTGGAGTGCGGGTCGCTCCTATAATTCACCCCTCCACTTT.

This clone has only a few counts. The rearrangement joins TRBV21-1 to TRBJ2-7; TRBD1 reflects the table's D call only, with no check against the DNA. TRBV21-1 is a listed pseudogene. This CDR3 contains 15 residues. CDR3: CASSKARGTAYEQYF. In nucleotides, the CDR3 is TGTGCCAGCAGCAAAGCTAGGGGGACCGCCTACGAGCAGTACTTC.

This clone was seen a few times. V and J are TRBV29-1 and TRBJ1-1; 7 nucleotides align to TRBD1. The ends lost 7 bases at V and 4 bases at J; junction bases unmatched: 15. Germline CDR1 and CDR2: SQVTM and ANQGSEA. This CDR3 is built from 15 residues. CDR3 bases: TGCAGCGCAAGGGACAGCGGAGAAAGGAGCACTGAAGCTTTCTTT. Protein: CSARDSGERSTEAFF.

V and J are TRBV7-2 and TRBJ2-4; D is unclear. The V end was cut by 3 bases, the J end by 0 bases, with 6 bases between. Germline V gene sequence: CDR1 SGHTA, CDR2 FQGNSA. The CDR3 loop spans 14 amino acids. The CDR3 sequence: CASSLALAKNIQYF. For the CDR3, the DNA is TGTGCCAGCAGCTTGGCCCTAGCCAAAAACATTCAGTACTTC.

This clone showed up just once. The V and J genes are TRBV2 and TRBJ1-5, with 8 nucleotides matching TRBD1. The ends lost 6 bases at V and 3 bases at J; junction bases unmatched: 4. Germline CDR1 and CDR2: SNHLY and FYNNEI. The CDR3 sequence is 14 residues long. CDR3: CASRRTGINQPQHF. The DNA for the CDR3 is TGTGCCAGCAGAAGGACAGGGATCAATCAGCCCCAGCATTTT.

The rearrangement uses TRBV29-1 and TRBJ2-7, with D possibly being TRBD1 (5 bases). Trimming took off 4 bases at V and 2 bases at J, with 9 bases between the two ends. CDR1 is SQVTM and CDR2 is ANQGSEA in the germline V gene. CDR3 length equals 12 residues. CDR3 in amino acids: CSVGGRTYEQYF. The DNA for the CDR3 is TGCAGCGTTGGGGGCCGGACCTACGAGCAGTACTTC.

The chain couples TRBV10-3 to TRBJ1-5; D is ambiguous. Trimming took 4 bases from V and 4 from J, leaving 8 bases between them. The CDR3 consists of 13 residues. Germline V lookup: CDR1 ENHRY, CDR2 SYGVKD. The CDR3 sequence is CAISGSQNQPQHF. The CDR3 coding sequence is TGTGCCATCAGTGGGTCCCAAAATCAGCCCCAGCATTTT.

This clone came up a few times. This chain joins TRBV7-2 and TRBJ1-6; D ambiguous. The CDR3 has 15 residues. Trimming took 5 bases from V and 3 from J, leaving 11 bases between them. Germline lookup yields CDR1 SGHTA and CDR2 FQGNSA. The CDR3 DNA is TGTGCCAGCAGCGTTCAGCGGAACTATAATTCACCCCTCCACTTT. Its translation: CASSVQRNYNSPLHF.

The V and J genes are TRBV4-1 and TRBJ2-1; D is undetermined. This CDR3 is built from 15 residues. Germline V CDR1 and CDR2: MGHRA, YSYEKL. The germline V and J ends were trimmed by 2 bases and 2 bases, with 10 bases remaining between them. The CDR3 DNA reads as TGCGCCAGCAGCCAAACGACCTCTCCCTACAATGAGCAGTTCTTC. Translating it yields CASSQTTSPYNEQFF.

The chain couples TRBV30 to TRBJ2-1; D could derive from TRBD1 or TRBD2 (6 bases each). V dropped 0 bases and J dropped 0 bases, with 9 bases sitting between them. Germline-derived CDR1 and CDR2 are GTSNPN and SVGIG (reference sequence). CDR3 length: 15 amino acids. The CDR3, as DNA: TGTGCCTGGAGTGTAGGGGGGAGCTCCTACAATGAGCAGTTCTTC. It codes for CAWSVGGSSYNEQFF.

J is TRBJ2-5 and V is TRBV29-1, with D tentatively TRBD1 (6 bases). Trimming removed 4 bases at V and 1 base at J, with 10 bases between. Germline V lookup: CDR1 SQVTM, CDR2 ANQGSEA. This CDR3 is 13 amino acids long. This chain's CDR3 is CSVAGQRQETQYF. The CDR3 coding sequence is TGCAGCGTTGCTGGACAGCGCCAAGAGACCCAGTACTTC.

The V and J genes are TRBV5-1 and TRBJ2-6; no reliable D call. The V end lost 0 bases, the J end lost 3 bases, and 10 bases lay between the germline ends. Germline lookup yields CDR1 SGHRS and CDR2 YFSETQ. The CDR3 spans 16 residues. The CDR3 protein is CASSLAVGYGANVLTF. The DNA of the CDR3 is TGCGCCAGCAGCTTGGCCGTGGGCTATGGGGCCAACGTCCTGACTTTC.

This clone was observed once. The J gene is TRBJ1-5, the V gene TRBV5-1, with a weak D call TRBD1 (5 bases). From germline, CDR1 is SGHRS and CDR2 YFSETQ. Between the trimmed V and J ends, which lost 0 bases and 9 bases, there was a span of 16 bases. This CDR3 contains 15 residues. CDR3: CASSLAGQEKGPQHF. The CDR3 DNA follows: TGCGCCAGCAGCTTGGCGGGGCAGGAGAAGGGGCCCCAGCATTTT.

This clone was seen just once. The rearrangement links TRBV6-5 to TRBJ1-5; possibly TRBD1 for D (5 bases). The CDR3 consists of 15 residues. The germline V gene encodes CDR1 MNHEY and CDR2 SVGAGI. V gave up 2 bases and J gave up 10 bases, with 18 bases separating them. For the CDR3, the DNA is TGTGCCAGCAGTTACACAGACGGGACGAGTGAACCCCAGCATTTT. This encodes CASSYTDGTSEPQHF.

J is TRBJ2-1 and V is TRBV30, with 14 bases lining up with TRBD2. Per germline, CDR1 GTSNPN and CDR2 SVGIG (reference sequence). The CDR3 is 16 residues long. The DNA for the CDR3 is TGTGCAACGACTAGCGGGGGGGATATCTCCTACAATGAGCAGTTCTTC. Translation: CATTSGGDISYNEQFF.